One and the same sample provided the 29 T cell receptor beta chains below, sequenced in a study of blood T cell repertoires in COVID-19. Method: immunoSEQ multiplex PCR; TCRdb's copy keeps in-frame clones and lacks some. The sample yields more than 45,000 clones, 80% to 90% seen once. Sequences were obtained from peripheral blood. The source of these receptors is a woman aged 60-70 years with COVID-19, enrolled during active disease.

The chain recombines TRBV2 with TRBJ1-6, with 7 bases lining up with TRBD1. The CDR3 contains 14 residues. Per germline, CDR1 SNHLY and CDR2 FYNNEI. The V and J ends lost 3 bases and 7 bases, in that order; junction bases with no gene match: 3. This CDR3 reads CASSDSTGNSPLHF. Written as DNA, the CDR3 is TGTGCCAGCAGTGATTCGACAGGGAATTCACCCCTCCACTTT.

The rearrangement links TRBV5-4 to TRBJ1-2; 7 bases agree with TRBD1. Trimming cost V 2 bases and J 3 bases; bases outside gene matches: 1. The CDR3 is 13 amino acids. Germline V gene sequence: CDR1 SGHNT, CDR2 YYREEE (reference sequence). CDR3 sequence: CASSLTGDYGYTF. The CDR3 DNA reads TGTGCCAGCAGCTTAACAGGGGACTATGGCTACACCTTC.

The chain carries TRBV15 and TRBJ1-2; TRBD1 agrees at 7 bases. The CDR3 sequence is 17 residues long. V was pared by 0 bases and J by 8 bases, with 15 bases of the junction left unmatched. The V gene's germline CDR1 is LNHNV and CDR2 YYDKDF (reference sequence). The CDR3 protein is CATSRDLSDRAGGGYTF. CDR3 nucleotide sequence: TGTGCCACCAGCAGAGACCTTAGCGACAGGGCTGGAGGGGGCTACACCTTC.

The rearrangement uses TRBV4-1 and TRBJ2-5, with TRBD2 as a possible D gene (5 bases). Germline CDR1 reads MGHRA; CDR2 reads YSYEKL. This CDR3 is 15 amino acids long. The V end lost 3 bases, the J end lost 2 bases, and 13 bases lay between the germline ends. The CDR3 DNA follows: TGCGCCAGCAGCCATGACCTGCGGGCACAAGAGACCCAGTACTTC. Translating it yields CASSHDLRAQETQYF.

The chain links TRBV28 to TRBJ2-7; 7 positions agree with TRBD1. The germline V gene has CDR1 MDHEN and CDR2 SYDVKM. V lost 7 bases, J lost 3 bases, and 9 bases stayed unmatched. The CDR3 covers 14 residues. The CDR3 spells CASTVGTDSYEQYF. The CDR3 region has the DNA TGTGCCAGCACGGTTGGGACAGATAGCTACGAGCAGTACTTC.

The chain links TRBV19 to TRBJ2-7; D possibly corresponds to TRBD1 (6 bases). Between the trimmed V and J ends, which lost 5 bases and 1 base, there was a span of 21 bases. Germline values: CDR1 LNHDA, CDR2 SQIVND (reference sequence). CDR3 length: 17 residues. The CDR3 DNA sequence: TGTGCCAGTAGTTTGGGACATCCTCCAACGGAATCCTACGAGCAGTACTTC. Residues: CASSLGHPPTESYEQYF.

The chain links TRBV12-3 or TRBV12-4 to TRBJ2-1; the D is unclear. The CDR3 runs to 12 residues. The V gene lost 6 bases and the J gene lost 4 bases, with 7 bases spanning the gap. The CDR3 nucleotides are TGTGCCAGCAGCCACAGTTACAATGAGCAGTTCTTC. This encodes CASSHSYNEQFF.

The chain links TRBV2 to TRBJ2-1; 11 bases line up with TRBD2. J gave up 3 bases and V 6 bases, and 7 bases lay outside the gene matches. CDR1 is SNHLY and CDR2 is FYNNEI in the germline V gene. The CDR3 consists of 16 residues. CDR3 bases: TGTGCCAGCAGGGCGGGACTAGCGGACCACTACAATGAGCAGTTCTTC. This gives the protein CASRAGLADHYNEQFF.

The chain has TRBV25-1 and TRBJ2-7; D may be TRBD2 (6 bases). Trimming stripped 3 bases from V and 5 bases from J, with 11 bases between. Germline CDR1 and CDR2: MGHDK and SYGVNS. This CDR3 has 13 residues. The CDR3 loop reads CASSDFAGHEQYF. The CDR3 DNA reads as TGTGCCAGCAGTGATTTTGCGGGGCACGAGCAGTACTTC.

The V gene is TRBV2, the J gene TRBJ1-4, with D maybe TRBD1 (5 bases). In germline, CDR1 is SNHLY, CDR2 FYNNEI. CDR3 length equals 14 residues. Trimming removed 6 bases at V and 5 bases at J, with 13 bases between. CDR3 in DNA: TGTGCCAGCAGCCCGGGACTCCTGAATGAAAAACTGTTTTTT. It is translated as CASSPGLLNEKLFF.

The chain couples TRBV6-5 to TRBJ1-5; D unclear. Germline assignment: CDR1 MNHEY and CDR2 SVGAGI. Deletions cut 5 bases from V and 4 bases from J, with 12 bases between. The CDR3 runs 14 residues. CDR3 loop: CASSSSDLNQPQHF. The CDR3 DNA reads as TGTGCCAGCAGTAGCAGCGATCTTAATCAGCCCCAGCATTTT.

This sequence joins TRBV18 and TRBJ2-1; maybe TRBD1 (5 bases). The CDR3 consists of 13 residues. V shed 4 bases and J shed 8 bases, with 12 bases lying between them. The germline V gene encodes CDR1 KGHSH and CDR2 LQKENI. The CDR3 region has the DNA TGTGCCAGCTCACGACGACAGTTTGATGAGCAGTTCTTC. Amino acid sequence: CASSRRQFDEQFF.

The chain links TRBV30 to TRBJ1-5; D perhaps matches TRBD1 (6 bases). Trimming pared 3 bases from V and 0 bases from J, leaving 9 bases between. CDR3 length: 14 amino acids. Per the germline V gene, CDR1 is GTSNPN and CDR2 is SVGIG (reference sequence). CDR3: CAWSPGHSNQPQHF. DNA of the CDR3: TGTGCCTGGAGCCCGGGACATAGCAATCAGCCCCAGCATTTT.

The genes are TRBV9 and TRBJ2-1, with D maybe TRBD1 (5 bases). Trimming left V 0 bases short and J 9 bases short, with 16 bases between. The CDR3 covers 15 residues. Germline V CDR1 and CDR2: SGDLS, YYNGEE. Written as DNA, the CDR3 is TGTGCCAGCAGCGTAGCATCCAGGGTCTTGGCTGAGCAGTTCTTC. It translates to CASSVASRVLAEQFF.

V usage is TRBV27 and J usage is TRBJ2-1; 10 bases agree with TRBD2. Germline assignment: CDR1 MNHEY and CDR2 SMNVEV (reference sequence). V lost 4 bases, J lost 2 bases, and 5 bases stayed unmatched. The CDR3 covers 16 residues. The CDR3 region is CASSSLAGVAYNEQFF. As DNA, the CDR3 is TGTGCCAGCAGTTCCCTAGCGGGAGTGGCCTACAATGAGCAGTTCTTC.

The sample holds a few counts of this clone. The rearrangement links TRBV6-4 to TRBJ2-1; possibly TRBD2 for D (6 bases). CDR3 length equals 15 residues. Germline CDR1 and CDR2: MRHNA and SNTAGT. V was shortened by 2 bases and J by 8 bases, with 16 bases between the two germline ends. The CDR3 spells CASSDGAGGEDEQFF. CDR3 bases: TGTGCCAGCAGTGACGGAGCGGGCGGGGAGGATGAGCAGTTCTTC.

This clone occurred a few times. The chain couples TRBV5-1 to TRBJ2-7; unclear D gene. This CDR3 contains 12 residues. Germline CDR1 reads SGHRS; CDR2 reads YFSETQ. Deletions cut 4 bases from V and 5 bases from J, with 10 bases between. The CDR3 DNA reads TGCGCCAGCAGCCCCCGTCCTGACGAGCAGTACTTC. This encodes CASSPRPDEQYF.

The chain joins TRBV5-4 to TRBJ1-2, with 9 bases matching TRBD1. After removal of 5 bases from V and 4 bases from J, the junction contained 3 bases not matched to a gene. CDR3 length: 13 amino acids. Germline V CDR1 and CDR2: SGHNT, YYREEE (reference sequence). The DNA for the CDR3 is TGTGCCAGCAGTCCGGACAGGGGCTATGGCTACACCTTC. Protein product: CASSPDRGYGYTF.

This clone appeared once. The CDR3 loop reads CASTSGQGGSPLHF. The CDR3 DNA sequence: TGTGCCAGCACCTCCGGACAGGGCGGATCACCCCTCCACTTT. The chain uses TRBV28 and TRBJ1-6; 8 bases line up with TRBD1. The V and J ends lost 7 bases and 10 bases, in that order; junction bases with no gene match: 9. Germline V gene sequence: CDR1 MDHEN, CDR2 SYDVKM. This CDR3 has 14 residues. Based on the CDR3 plus reference TRBV28 and TRBJ1-6, the full variable domain is DVKVTQSSRYLVKRTGEKVFLECVQDMDHENMFWYRQDPGLGLRLIYFSYDVKMKEKGDIPEGYSVSREKKERFSLILESASTNQTSMYLCASTSGQGGSPLHFGNGTRLTVT.

This sequence joins TRBV11-2 and TRBJ1-6; D gene ambiguous. Trimming stripped 5 bases from V and 1 base from J, with 15 bases between. The CDR3 sequence is 17 residues long. CDR1 and CDR2 (germline): SGHAT, FQNNGV. The CDR3 region is CASSREGFWSYNSPLHF. CDR3 DNA: TGTGCCAGCAGCCGTGAGGGCTTTTGGTCCTATAATTCACCCCTCCACTTT.

The V call is TRBV2, the J call TRBJ2-1; D perhaps matches TRBD1 (6 bases). Trimming shortened V by 6 bases and J by 9 bases, and 15 bases separated the two germline ends. This CDR3 has 13 residues. Germline assignment: CDR1 SNHLY and CDR2 FYNNEI. CDR3 coding DNA: TGTGCCAGCAGCAACAGGGAATGGAGTGAGCAGTTCTTC. It translates to CASSNREWSEQFF.

This clone showed up just a few times. The rearrangement joins TRBV5-6 to TRBJ1-1; TRBD1 might be the D (5 bases). Trimming left V 4 bases short and J 3 bases short, with 10 bases between. CDR1 and CDR2 from the germline V gene are SGHDT and YYEEEE. The CDR3 sequence is 13 residues long. The CDR3 region is CASSAGTYTEAFF. Here the CDR3 DNA reads TGTGCCAGCAGCGCGGGGACCTACACTGAAGCTTTCTTT.

The chain joins TRBV5-4 to TRBJ2-7; 11 bases map to TRBD1. Per the germline V gene, CDR1 is SGHNT and CDR2 is YYREEE (reference sequence). The CDR3 spans 13 residues. CDR3 residues: CAVWDRGDYEQYF. Here the CDR3 DNA reads TGTGCGGTATGGGACAGGGGGGACTACGAGCAGTACTTC.

The chain uses TRBV30 and TRBJ1-1; tentatively, D is TRBD1 (5 bases). V shed 3 bases and J shed 1 base, with 9 bases lying between them. CDR3 length: 13 residues. Germline V gene lookup returns CDR1 GTSNPN and CDR2 SVGIG (reference sequence). This CDR3 reads CAWSADRNTEAFF. Here the CDR3 DNA reads TGTGCCTGGAGCGCCGACAGGAACACTGAAGCTTTCTTT.

CDR3 region: CASSSGTGGVSGANVLTF. The CDR3 DNA sequence: TGTGCCAGCAGTTCCGGGACAGGGGGCGTTTCTGGGGCCAACGTCCTGACTTTC. The chain is built from TRBV2 and TRBJ2-6; 12 nucleotides line up with TRBD1. The germline V gene has CDR1 SNHLY and CDR2 FYNNEI. CDR3 length: 18 residues. V was clipped by 5 bases and J by 1 base; unmatched bases: 6.

V gene TRBV28 combines with J gene TRBJ1-3; D may be TRBD1 (5 bases). V dropped 6 bases and J dropped 0 bases, with 9 bases sitting between them. This CDR3 has 14 amino acids. Germline lookup yields CDR1 MDHEN and CDR2 SYDVKM. CDR3 in amino acids: CASSNRYSGNTIYF. The CDR3 DNA sequence: TGTGCCAGCAGCAACAGGTACTCTGGAAACACCATATATTTT.

The chain has TRBV5-6 and TRBJ1-1; D remains ambiguous. Germline V gene lookup returns CDR1 SGHDT and CDR2 YYEEEE. The CDR3 extends over 14 amino acids. The V end lost 2 bases, the J end lost 0 bases, and 8 bases lay between the germline ends. In nucleotides, the CDR3 is TGTGCCAGCAGCTTAACAGTCATGAACACTGAAGCTTTCTTT. Translating gives CASSLTVMNTEAFF.

The chain links TRBV3-1 (or the pseudogene TRBV3-2) to TRBJ2-1; D not certain. CDR1 and CDR2 from the germline V gene are LGHDT and YNNKEL (reference sequence). V was trimmed by 2 bases and J by 8 bases, leaving 13 bases between them. This CDR3 has 14 residues. CDR3 region: CASSQTPRRDEQFF. The DNA of the CDR3 is TGTGCCAGCAGCCAAACCCCCCGGAGAGATGAGCAGTTCTTC.

This chain links TRBV24-1 with TRBJ2-3, with unresolved D. The V end was cut by 5 bases, the J end by 0 bases, with 11 bases between. The CDR3 covers 15 residues. The germline V gene has CDR1 KGHDR and CDR2 SFDVKD. As DNA, the CDR3 is TGTGCCACCAGTGCCCTTGTCGGGAGCACAGATACGCAGTATTTT. Translation: CATSALVGSTDTQYF.